Detailed here is one T cell receptor (beta chain). Its binding antigen is unknown. Per-base quality was not reported, and no clone a single base away is much larger than it. The junction shows trimming of 5 bases on V and 5 bases on J, and the gene matches do not reach 7 bases of it. The CDR3 contains 14 residues, cysteine and phenylalanine counted. The CDR3 DNA has 42 bases and is translated from base 1. As encoded in the germline V gene (reference sequence), CDR1 is SEHNR while CDR2 is FQNEAQ. This sample stems from a study of T cells in tuberculosis listed by TCRdb under 2018. For context, the study as a whole: In the study, CD1B tetramers and high-throughput TCR immunosequencing were combined to characterize T cells specific for the mycobacterial lipid antigen glucose monomycolate (GMM). With ten people per group, a South African clinical cohort compared IGRA-negative adolescents, IGRA-positive adolescents with latent tuberculosis, and adults with active tuberculosis.

The immunoSEQ multiplex PCR assay was used to generate TCR libraries, with TCR-beta and/or TCR-alpha/delta assays applied to each sample. The Illumina high-throughput platform was used to sequence the amplified TCR libraries. The study's processing was this. Clustering and dimensionality reduction were performed using pairwise TCRdist distances among GMM-specific receptors from ex vivo sorted or in vitro expanded T cells. Each clinical repertoire received a mean NN-distance score, defined as the average TCRdist to the nearest 10% of tetramer-positive reference sequences. GEM TCR motif frequency was calculated as the fraction of unique TCRs that matched known GEM sequences by V/J usage and CDR3 length. Active tuberculosis was classified by linear discriminant analysis with leave-one-out cross-validation, implemented in scikit-learn. TCRdb obtained this table from immuneACCESS and retained in-frame rearrangements with V and J assigned. These tables miss some clones; where compared with another copy, unresolved V genes account for less than half of the shortfall, and the remainder is unexplained. V, J and clone size derive from that table, while D and trimming were established from the DNA sequence. The sample has fewer than 40,000 clones on record, roughly 97% of them singletons. The ten largest clones add up to 6.2% of the sample.

On the study overall, not on this receptor specifically: The smaller NN-distances in active tuberculosis patients were driven in part by shorter CDR3-alpha lengths, while the difference seen for TCR-beta was not statistically significant. With the diverse GMM-specific repertoire as input, a classifier achieved 85% to 90% accuracy (AUROC about 0.93), whereas GEM motif frequencies as input gave roughly 70% accuracy. Compared with IGRA-negative controls, TCR-alpha repertoires from active tuberculosis had smaller mean NN-distances to GMM-specific TCRs, which suggests that these TCRs underwent clonal expansion. Which clinical samples got chosen depended on the availability of cryopreserved specimens, and the active tuberculosis cases were adults, whereas the controls were adolescents.

At study entry, adolescents were screened for latent tuberculosis infection using a tuberculin skin test and the QuantiFERON-TB GOLD In-Tube IGRA. Immunosequencing was performed on unsorted cryopreserved PBMC, with some 98,000 T cells per clinical donor covered on average. Eleven high schools in the Worcester region of the Western Cape, South Africa, served as enrollment sites for adolescents aged 12 to 18 years. About 10 M. tuberculosis-infected and some 10 uninfected adolescents were selected with matching for age and sex. Adolescent PBMC were isolated from freshly drawn heparinized blood by density centrifugation and cryopreserved.

The chain employs TRBV7-9 and TRBJ2-5, and TRBD1 aligns with 8 junction nucleotides. The sequenced sample was PBMCs. The clonotype originates from a donor between 5 and 29 years old with latent tuberculosis or without tuberculosis infection. The DNA sequence follows: TGTGCCAGCAGCCTCGGGACAGGAAAGGAGACCCAGTACTTC. Its translation reads: CASSLGTGKETQYF.